The 12 T cell receptor beta chains presented below share a single source sample, sequenced in a study of cytomegalovirus exposure and HLA in healthy donors. 13 Jbeta primers and 60 Vbeta primers were used for the PCR. The repertoire was sequenced with immunoSEQ multiplex PCR; TCRdb's copy has only in-frame clones and lacks some. The sample includes 90,000 to 110,000 clones, roughly 70% of them seen just once. Sequencing was performed on PBMCs. Receptor source: a man aged 35-49 years in good health and CMV-seronegative.

V usage is TRBV4-3 and J usage is TRBJ1-2, with D possibly being TRBD1 (6 bases). The CDR3 is 15 amino acids. V lost 6 bases and J 4 bases, leaving 18 bases between the germline ends. Germline-derived CDR1 and CDR2 are LGHNA and YSLEER. The CDR3 DNA reads TGCGCCAGCAGTCCCTCCACAGGGAAGACCTATGGCTACACCTTC. Translating it yields CASSPSTGKTYGYTF.

The J gene is TRBJ2-2, the V gene TRBV7-6; 9 bases are a match to TRBD1. J gave up 5 bases and V 7 bases, and 5 bases lay outside the gene matches. CDR1 is SGHVS and CDR2 is FNYEAQ in the germline V gene. The CDR3 runs to 14 residues. For the CDR3, the DNA is TGTGCCAGCATGGACAGGGGTCGGACCGGGGAGCTGTTTTTT. Protein sequence: CASMDRGRTGELFF.

This rearrangement joins TRBV5-6 to TRBJ2-3; 7 bases agree with TRBD2. The CDR3 is 15 amino acids. Germline V CDR1 and CDR2: SGHDT, YYEEEE. V lost 3 bases and J lost 0; bases outside the gene matches: 4. CDR3 region: CASSSKRGSTDTQYF. In DNA, the CDR3 is TGTGCCAGCAGCTCCAAGCGGGGTAGCACAGATACGCAGTATTTT.

This clone was seen a few times. The V call is TRBV30, the J call TRBJ1-5; a possible D gene is TRBD1 (5 bases). Trimming cost V 0 bases and J 0 bases, with 9 bases left between them. Germline CDR1 GTSNPN, CDR2 SVGIG (reference sequence). This CDR3 has 15 residues. The chain's CDR3 is CAWSVGGNSNQPQHF. CDR3 in DNA: TGTGCCTGGAGTGTCGGGGGAAATAGCAATCAGCCCCAGCATTTT.

The chain combines TRBV5-6 with TRBJ1-6, with 9 bases matching TRBD1. The CDR3 sequence is 16 residues long. Germline assignment: CDR1 SGHDT and CDR2 YYEEEE. V gave up 0 bases and J gave up 7 bases; unmatched junction bases: 5. The CDR3 coding sequence is TGTGCCAGCAGCTTGGAATGGGACAGGGAGAATTCACCCCTCCACTTT. Translation: CASSLEWDRENSPLHF. The full variable domain, completed using reference TRBV5-6 and TRBJ1-6, is DAGVTQSPTHLIKTRGQQVTLRCSPKSGHDTVSWYQQALGQGPQFIFQYYEEEERQRGNFPDRFSGHQFPNYSSELNVNALLLGDSALYLCASSLEWDRENSPLHFGNGTRLTVT.

V is TRBV5-1 and J is TRBJ1-1; D unclear. In germline, CDR1 is SGHRS, CDR2 YFSETQ. This CDR3 contains 13 residues. V was shortened by 3 bases and J by 1 base, with 7 bases between the two germline ends. Here the CDR3 DNA reads TGCGCCAGCAGCTGGGCAGAGAACACTGAAGCTTTCTTT. Its protein product is CASSWAENTEAFF. Full variable domain (outside the CDR3, taken from reference TRBV5-1 and TRBJ1-1): KAGVTQTPRYLIKTRGQQVTLSCSPISGHRSVSWYQQTPGQGLQFLFEYFSETQRNKGNFPGRFSGRQFSNSRSEMNVSTLELGDSALYLCASSWAENTEAFFGQGTRLTVV.

The V and J genes are TRBV9 and TRBJ2-1, with 7 bases identical to TRBD1. The trim removed 2 bases at V and 0 bases at J, leaving 2 bases unmatched. CDR3 length: 15 residues. Germline V gene sequence: CDR1 SGDLS, CDR2 YYNGEE. The CDR3 nucleotides read TGTGCCAGCAGCGTGACAGGGAGCTCCTACAATGAGCAGTTCTTC. As protein: CASSVTGSSYNEQFF. The variable domain in full, with the rest retrieved from reference TRBV9 and TRBJ2-1, is DSGVTQTPKHLITATGQRVTLRCSPRSGDLSVYWYQQSLDQGLQFLIQYYNGEERAKGNILERFSAQQFPDLHSELNLSSLELGDSALYFCASSVTGSSYNEQFFGPGTRLTVL.

Notes on this clone: The sample holds other DNA sequences that translate to the same CDR3. The chain has TRBV20-1 and TRBJ1-2; D possibly corresponds to TRBD1 (6 bases). The CDR3 runs to 11 residues. Germline CDR1 DFQATT, CDR2 SNEGSKA (reference sequence). The V end was cut by 4 bases, the J end by 3 bases, with 6 bases between. CDR3 in DNA: TGCAGTGCTACAGGGGACTATGGCTACACCTTC. Translated: CSATGDYGYTF.

V and J are TRBV4-1 and TRBJ2-2; TRBD1 matches 11 bases. This CDR3 has 16 amino acids. Germline V gene lookup returns CDR1 MGHRA and CDR2 YSYEKL. The V segment lost 0 bases and the J segment 7 bases; nucleotides outside the gene matches: 4. CDR3 loop: CASSQDGQGAGGELFF. The CDR3 nucleotides are TGCGCCAGCAGCCAAGATGGACAGGGGGCTGGCGGGGAGCTGTTTTTT.

The rearrangement joins TRBV5-8 to TRBJ2-3; no clear D gene. Germline CDR1 is SGHTS and CDR2 is YDEGEE. V gave up 4 bases and J gave up 5 bases, with 5 bases separating them. The CDR3 is made up of 11 amino acids. This chain's CDR3 is CASSPLDTQYF. The CDR3 DNA reads TGTGCCAGCAGCCCCCTAGATACGCAGTATTTT.

The V call is TRBV5-6, the J call TRBJ2-3, with 7 positions matching TRBD2. Germline V gives CDR1 SGHDT, CDR2 YYEEEE. The CDR3 consists of 16 residues. Unmatched junction bases numbered 6, after V lost 2 bases and J lost 0 bases. In DNA form, the CDR3 reads TGTGCCAGCAGCTTAGGGGCGGGAGTTAGCACAGATACGCAGTATTTT. The encoded protein is CASSLGAGVSTDTQYF.

The chain combines TRBV7-2 with TRBJ1-4; TRBD1 aligns across 7 bases. Unmatched junction bases numbered 6, after V lost 5 bases and J lost 6 bases. Germline CDR1 is SGHTA and CDR2 is FQGNSA. This CDR3 has 14 amino acids. The CDR3 DNA reads as TGTGCCAGCAGCCCACAGGGGTCGGATGAAAAACTGTTTTTT. Its protein product is CASSPQGSDEKLFF.